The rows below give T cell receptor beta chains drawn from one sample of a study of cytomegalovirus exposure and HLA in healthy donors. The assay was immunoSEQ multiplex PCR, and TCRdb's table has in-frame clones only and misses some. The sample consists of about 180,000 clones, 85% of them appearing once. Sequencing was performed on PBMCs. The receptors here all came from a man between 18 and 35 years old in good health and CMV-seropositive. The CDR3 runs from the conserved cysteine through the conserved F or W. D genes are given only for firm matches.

CASSEEWTGGNEQFF,TRBJ2-1,TRBV2,TRBD1
CASSLRAAGGEVRTEAFF,TRBJ1-1,TRBV18,.
CAWSDAGEKLFF,TRBJ1-4,TRBV30,.
CASSLGQVNEQFF,TRBJ2-1,TRBV7-3,.
CASSYFGGTTQETQYF,TRBJ2-5,TRBV6-5,.
CASSLGQGQTNEQFF,TRBJ2-1,TRBV7-6,TRBD1
CASSAPGHSYLRDNEQFF,TRBJ2-1,TRBV19,.
CASSFSLLSDTQYF,TRBJ2-3,TRBV5-5,.
CASSLRGANTEAFF,TRBJ1-1,TRBV5-4,.
CASRSDTGPEQYF,TRBJ2-7,TRBV10-1,.
CSAFTGTQYF,TRBJ2-5,TRBV20-1,.
CASSLAGGGGTDTQYF,TRBJ2-3,TRBV7-9,TRBD2
CASSDREKYGYTF,TRBJ1-2,TRBV6-5,TRBD1
CASSLGSGRTHF,TRBJ2-5,TRBV5-1,.
CASSLGRGGVNTEAFF,TRBJ1-1,TRBV7-2,.
CAWSGLRNYGYTF,TRBJ1-2,TRBV30,.
CASSQDRLGDTQYF,TRBJ2-3,TRBV5-6,TRBD1
CASSLGTYSYEQYF,TRBJ2-7,TRBV5-6,.
CASSPTSGKDEQFF,TRBJ2-1,TRBV18,TRBD2
CASSSPRDRRPNQPQHF,TRBJ1-5,TRBV28,TRBD1
CASSQSETGTGYGYTF,TRBJ1-2,TRBV4-1,TRBD1
CASSEGASGVTDTQYF,TRBJ2-3,TRBV6-1,TRBD2
CASSYTRDRGSYEQYF,TRBJ2-7,TRBV6-5,TRBD1
CASSFDTSSYEQYF,TRBJ2-7,TRBV7-9,.
CASSSPGTGTETQYF,TRBJ2-5,TRBV6-1,TRBD1
CAISGPFDDPTHYEQYF,TRBJ2-7,TRBV10-3,.
CASSFPGQPTYEQYF,TRBJ2-7,TRBV7-7,.
CASSFVGLAGWNEQFF,TRBJ2-1,TRBV18,TRBD2
CASRTGRNQPQHF,TRBJ1-5,TRBV27,TRBD1
CASSLAGGNYNEQFF,TRBJ2-1,TRBV7-6,TRBD2
CASSVESSGAYEQYF,TRBJ2-7,TRBV9,TRBD2
CASSYTGQGGYGYTF,TRBJ1-2,TRBV7-9,TRBD1
CASSFIRGETQYF,TRBJ2-5,TRBV27,.
CASSSPGEGTEAFF,TRBJ1-1,TRBV28,.
CATYFSYEQYF,TRBJ2-7,TRBV6-6,.
CASRSTGVGGYGYTF,TRBJ1-2,TRBV28,TRBD1
CASSLVEGTQPQHF,TRBJ1-5,TRBV7-2,.
CASLGGYEQYF,TRBJ2-7,TRBV28,TRBD2
CANLGDTDNYGYTF,TRBJ1-2,TRBV30,.
CASSAGLVGGVAQYF,TRBJ2-5,TRBV7-2,.
CASGGFTEAFF,TRBJ1-1,TRBV28,.
CASWGDSGNTIYF,TRBJ1-3,TRBV10-3,.
CASSAYRDWATEAFF,TRBJ1-1,TRBV13,.
CASSDPGADEQYF,TRBJ2-7,TRBV10-1,.
CASSEAGGLNEETQYF,TRBJ2-5,TRBV2,.
CAWSPGTGSFYTF,TRBJ1-2,TRBV30,TRBD1
CASSLTDRGSGNTIYF,TRBJ1-3,TRBV7-9,TRBD1